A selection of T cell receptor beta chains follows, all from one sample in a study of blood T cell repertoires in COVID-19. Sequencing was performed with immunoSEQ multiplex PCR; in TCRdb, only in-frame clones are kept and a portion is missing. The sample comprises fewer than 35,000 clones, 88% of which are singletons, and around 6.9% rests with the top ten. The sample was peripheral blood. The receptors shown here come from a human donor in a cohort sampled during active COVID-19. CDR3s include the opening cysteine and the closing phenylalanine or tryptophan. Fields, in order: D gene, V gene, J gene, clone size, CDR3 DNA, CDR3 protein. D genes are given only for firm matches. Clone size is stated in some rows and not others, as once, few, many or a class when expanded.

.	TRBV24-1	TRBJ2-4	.	TGTGCCACCAGTCAGGGGGCCAAAAACATTCAGTACTTC	CATSQGAKNIQYF
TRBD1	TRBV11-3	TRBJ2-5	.	TGTGCCAGCAGCCTAGGGACAGGGGAAGAGACCCAGTACTTC	CASSLGTGEETQYF
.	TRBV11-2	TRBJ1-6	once	TGTGCCAGCACATGGGACTCCGGCTCCTATAATTCACCCCTCCACTTT	CASTWDSGSYNSPLHF
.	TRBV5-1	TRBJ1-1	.	TGCGCCAGCAGCTTGAGCGGGGGCCCCACTGAAGCTTTCTTT	CASSLSGGPTEAFF
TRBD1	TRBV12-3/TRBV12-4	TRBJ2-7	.	TGTGCCAGCACCATGGGACAGGGGTACGAGCAGTACTTC	CASTMGQGYEQYF
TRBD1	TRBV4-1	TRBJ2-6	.	TGCGCCAGCAGCCTAACATTAGACAGGGGTAGTGGGGCCAACGTCCTGACTTTC	CASSLTLDRGSGANVLTF
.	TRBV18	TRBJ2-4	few	TGTGCCAGCTCACCCCGGGGTGAAAACATTCAGTACTTC	CASSPRGENIQYF
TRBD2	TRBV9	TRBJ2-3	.	TGTGCCAGCAGCGTAGGCGGGAGTGGGACAGATACGCAGTATTTT	CASSVGGSGTDTQYF
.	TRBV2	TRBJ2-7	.	TGTGCCAGCAGTGAAGATGGGCCTCCGGACGAGCAGTACTTC	CASSEDGPPDEQYF
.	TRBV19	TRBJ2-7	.	TGTGCCAGTAGTACCGACGTTGGGGCGACCTACGAGCAGTACTTC	CASSTDVGATYEQYF
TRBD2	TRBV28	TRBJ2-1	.	TGTGCCAGCAGAGCGGGAGGGCCTTACAATGAGCAGTTCTTC	CASRAGGPYNEQFF
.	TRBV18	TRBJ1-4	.	TGTGCCAGCTCACCACTCGGACAGCCTCTGTTTTTT	CASSPLGQPLFF
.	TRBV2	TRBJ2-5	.	TGTGCCAGCAGTGGACGGACAGCCCAAGAGACCCAGTACTTC	CASSGRTAQETQYF
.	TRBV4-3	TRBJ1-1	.	TGCGCCAGCAGCCAAGATTTGGGGGGCACTGAAGCTTTCTTT	CASSQDLGGTEAFF
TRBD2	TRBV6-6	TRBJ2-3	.	TGTGCCAGCAGTCCCCTGGGGGTAGCGGGGGTCATCACAGATACGCAGTATTTT	CASSPLGVAGVITDTQYF
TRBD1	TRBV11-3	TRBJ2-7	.	TGTGCCAGCAGCTTAAGTTTCGGGACAGATTTTACCTACGAGCAGTACTTC	CASSLSFGTDFTYEQYF
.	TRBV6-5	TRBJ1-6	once	TGTGCCAGCACTAACAGTAATTCACCCCTCCACTTT	CASTNSNSPLHF
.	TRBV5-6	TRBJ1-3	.	TGTGCCAGCAGCTTGTTGGACAGATCGTCTGGAAACACCATATATTTT	CASSLLDRSSGNTIYF